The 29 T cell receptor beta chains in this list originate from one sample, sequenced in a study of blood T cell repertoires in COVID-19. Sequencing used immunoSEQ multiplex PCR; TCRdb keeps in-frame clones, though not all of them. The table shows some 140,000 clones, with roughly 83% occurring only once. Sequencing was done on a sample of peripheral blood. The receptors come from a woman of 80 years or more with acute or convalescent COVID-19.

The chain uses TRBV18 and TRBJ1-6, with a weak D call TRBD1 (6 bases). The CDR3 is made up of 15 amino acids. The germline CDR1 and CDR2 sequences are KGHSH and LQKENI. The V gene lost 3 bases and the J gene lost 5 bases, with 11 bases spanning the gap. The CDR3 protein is CASSPFKGDNSPLHF. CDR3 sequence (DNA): TGTGCCAGCTCACCGTTCAAGGGGGATAATTCACCCCTCCACTTT.

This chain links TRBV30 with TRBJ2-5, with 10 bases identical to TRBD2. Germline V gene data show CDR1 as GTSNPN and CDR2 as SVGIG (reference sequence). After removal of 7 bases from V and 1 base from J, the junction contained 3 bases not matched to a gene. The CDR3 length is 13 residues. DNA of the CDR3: TGTGCCTCCAGGACTAGCGGCCAAGAGACCCAGTACTTC. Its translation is CASRTSGQETQYF.

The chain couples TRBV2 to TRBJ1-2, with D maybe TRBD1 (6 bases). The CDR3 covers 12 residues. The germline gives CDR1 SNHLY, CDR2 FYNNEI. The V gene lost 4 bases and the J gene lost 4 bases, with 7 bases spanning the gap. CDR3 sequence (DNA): TGTGCCAGCAGTGTAGGGGGCTATGGCTACACCTTC. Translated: CASSVGGYGYTF.

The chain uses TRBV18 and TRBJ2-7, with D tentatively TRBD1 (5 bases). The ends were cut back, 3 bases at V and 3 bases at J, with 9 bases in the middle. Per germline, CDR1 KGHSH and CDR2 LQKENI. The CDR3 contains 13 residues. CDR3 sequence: CASSPAGHYEQYF. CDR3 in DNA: TGTGCCAGCTCACCCGCTGGACACTACGAGCAGTACTTC.

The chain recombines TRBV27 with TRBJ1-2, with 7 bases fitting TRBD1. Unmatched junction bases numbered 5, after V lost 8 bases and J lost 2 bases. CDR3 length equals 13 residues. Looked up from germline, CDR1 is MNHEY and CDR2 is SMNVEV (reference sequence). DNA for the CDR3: TGTGCCAGCGGAGGGACAGCGAACTATGGCTACACCTTC. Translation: CASGGTANYGYTF.

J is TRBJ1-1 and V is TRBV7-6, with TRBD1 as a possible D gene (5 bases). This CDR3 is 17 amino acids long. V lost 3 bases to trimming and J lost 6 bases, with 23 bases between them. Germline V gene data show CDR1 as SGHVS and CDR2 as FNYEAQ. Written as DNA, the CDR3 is TGTGCCAGCAGCTTTGGGCGGGGTGCGGGGGAGGTCGCTGAAGCTTTCTTT. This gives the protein CASSFGRGAGEVAEAFF.

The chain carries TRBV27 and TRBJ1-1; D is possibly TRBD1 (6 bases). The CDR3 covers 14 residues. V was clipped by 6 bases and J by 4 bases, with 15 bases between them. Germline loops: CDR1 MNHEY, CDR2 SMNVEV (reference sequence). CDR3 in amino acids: CASRENQGSTEAFF. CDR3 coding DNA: TGTGCCAGCAGGGAGAATCAGGGGAGCACTGAAGCTTTCTTT.

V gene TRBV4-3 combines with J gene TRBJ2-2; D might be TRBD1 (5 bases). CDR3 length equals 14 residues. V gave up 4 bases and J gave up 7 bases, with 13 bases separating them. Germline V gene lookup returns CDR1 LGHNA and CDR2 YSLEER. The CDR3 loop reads CASSRGQEDGELFF. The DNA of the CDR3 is TGCGCCAGCAGCCGGGGCCAAGAGGACGGGGAGCTGTTTTTT.

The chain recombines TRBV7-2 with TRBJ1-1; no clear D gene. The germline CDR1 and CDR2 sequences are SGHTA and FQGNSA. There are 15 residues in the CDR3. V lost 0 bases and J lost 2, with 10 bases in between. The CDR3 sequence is CASSLARAPNTEAFF. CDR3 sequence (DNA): TGTGCCAGCAGCTTAGCGCGGGCACCTAACACTGAAGCTTTCTTT.

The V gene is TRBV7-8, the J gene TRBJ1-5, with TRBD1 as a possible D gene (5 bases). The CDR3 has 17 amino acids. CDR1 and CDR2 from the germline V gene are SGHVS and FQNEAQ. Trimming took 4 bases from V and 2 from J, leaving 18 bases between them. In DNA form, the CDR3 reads TGTGCCAGCAGCTCCTCTTCTCGGGGGTGGGGCAATCAGCCCCAGCATTTT. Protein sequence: CASSSSSRGWGNQPQHF. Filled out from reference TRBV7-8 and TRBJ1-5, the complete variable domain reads GAGVSQSPRYKVAKRGQDVALRCDPISGHVSLFWYQQALGQGPEFLTYFQNEAQLDKSGLPSDRFFAERPEGSVSTLKIQRTQQEDSAVYLCASSSSSRGWGNQPQHFGDGTRLSIL.

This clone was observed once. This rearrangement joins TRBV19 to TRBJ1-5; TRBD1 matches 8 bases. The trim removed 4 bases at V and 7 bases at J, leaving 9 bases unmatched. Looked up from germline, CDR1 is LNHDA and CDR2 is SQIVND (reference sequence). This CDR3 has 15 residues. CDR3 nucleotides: TGTGCCAGTAGTACTGACAGGGGAAGAGGGCAGCCCCAGCATTTT. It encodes CASSTDRGRGQPQHF.

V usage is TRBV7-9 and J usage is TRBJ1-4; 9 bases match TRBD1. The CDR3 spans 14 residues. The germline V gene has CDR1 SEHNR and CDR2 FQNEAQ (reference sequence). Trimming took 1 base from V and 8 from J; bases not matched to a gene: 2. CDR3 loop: CASSLGDRVEKLFF. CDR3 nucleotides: TGTGCCAGCAGCTTAGGGGACAGGGTCGAAAAACTGTTTTTT.

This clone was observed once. The CDR3 sequence is CASIDRGKLFF. CDR3 bases: TGTGCCAGCATCGACAGGGGAAAACTGTTTTTT. The rearrangement joins TRBV6-5 to TRBJ1-4, with 8 bases lining up with TRBD1. The V segment lost 7 bases and the J segment 10 bases; nucleotides outside the gene matches: 2. Looked up from germline, CDR1 is MNHEY and CDR2 is SVGAGI. The CDR3 sequence is 11 residues long.

The CDR3 sequence: CASSGDRAFSGANVLTF. DNA of the CDR3: TGTGCCAGCAGTGGGGACAGGGCGTTCTCTGGGGCCAACGTCCTGACTTTC. This chain joins TRBV2 and TRBJ2-6, with 9 bases fitting TRBD1. Germline V lookup: CDR1 SNHLY, CDR2 FYNNEI. V shed 4 bases, J shed 0 bases, and the junction held 4 bases outside the gene matches. This CDR3 is built from 17 residues. The full variable domain, its missing parts supplied by reference TRBV2 and TRBJ2-6, is EPEVTQTPSHQVTQMGQEVILRCVPISNHLYFYWYRQILGQKVEFLVSFYNNEISEKSEIFDDQFSVERPDGSNFTLKIRSTKLEDSAMYFCASSGDRAFSGANVLTFGAGSRLTVL.

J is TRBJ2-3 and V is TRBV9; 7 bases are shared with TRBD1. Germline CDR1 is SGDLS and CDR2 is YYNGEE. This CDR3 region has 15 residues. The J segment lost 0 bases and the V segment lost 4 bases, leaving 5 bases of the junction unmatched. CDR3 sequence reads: CASSRQGSSTDTQYF. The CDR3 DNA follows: TGTGCCAGCAGCAGACAGGGAAGTAGCACAGATACGCAGTATTTT.

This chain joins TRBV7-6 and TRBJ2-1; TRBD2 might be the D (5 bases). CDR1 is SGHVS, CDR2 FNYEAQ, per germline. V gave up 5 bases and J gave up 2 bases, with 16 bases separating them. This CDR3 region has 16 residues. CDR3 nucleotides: TGTGCCAGCAGCACTACGGGCACGGGGACCTACAATGAGCAGTTCTTC. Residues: CASSTTGTGTYNEQFF. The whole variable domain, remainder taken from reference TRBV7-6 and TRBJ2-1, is GAGVSQSPRYKVTKRGQDVALRCDPISGHVSLYWYRQALGQGPEFLTYFNYEAQQDKSGLPNDRFSAERPEGSISTLTIQRTEQRDSAMYRCASSTTGTGTYNEQFFGPGTRLTVL.

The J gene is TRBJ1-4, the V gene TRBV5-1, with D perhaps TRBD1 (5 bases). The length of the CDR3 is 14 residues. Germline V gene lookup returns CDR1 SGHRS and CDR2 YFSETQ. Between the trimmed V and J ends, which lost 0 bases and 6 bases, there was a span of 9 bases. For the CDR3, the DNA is TGCGCCAGCAGCTTGGCAGGGTTTGATGAAAAACTGTTTTTT. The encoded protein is CASSLAGFDEKLFF.

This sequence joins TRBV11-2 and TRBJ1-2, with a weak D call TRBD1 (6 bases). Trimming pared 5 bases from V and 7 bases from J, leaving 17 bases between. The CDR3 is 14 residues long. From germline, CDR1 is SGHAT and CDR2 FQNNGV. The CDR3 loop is CASSPLRGDGGYTF. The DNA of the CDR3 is TGTGCCAGCAGCCCACTCAGGGGAGACGGTGGCTACACCTTC.

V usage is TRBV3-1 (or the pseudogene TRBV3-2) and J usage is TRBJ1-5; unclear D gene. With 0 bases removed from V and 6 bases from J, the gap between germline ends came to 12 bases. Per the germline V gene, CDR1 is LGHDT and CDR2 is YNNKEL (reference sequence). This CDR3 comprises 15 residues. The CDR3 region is CASSQDPSLGQPQHF. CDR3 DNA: TGTGCCAGCAGCCAAGACCCTAGCTTAGGTCAGCCCCAGCATTTT.

The CDR3 is CASSPQVTVNSPLHF. In DNA, the CDR3 is TGTGCCAGCTCACCCCAGGTCACGGTTAATTCACCCCTCCACTTT. This rearrangement joins TRBV18 to TRBJ1-6; D is undetermined. Germline CDR1 and CDR2: KGHSH and LQKENI. V lost 3 bases and J lost 6, with 12 bases in between. This CDR3 region has 15 residues.

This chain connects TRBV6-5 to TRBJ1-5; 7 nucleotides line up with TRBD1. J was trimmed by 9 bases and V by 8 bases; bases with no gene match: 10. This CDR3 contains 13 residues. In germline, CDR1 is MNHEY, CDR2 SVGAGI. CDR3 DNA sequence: TGTGCCAGCCAGGACAGGCCCAATTTGCCCCAGCATTTT. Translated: CASQDRPNLPQHF.

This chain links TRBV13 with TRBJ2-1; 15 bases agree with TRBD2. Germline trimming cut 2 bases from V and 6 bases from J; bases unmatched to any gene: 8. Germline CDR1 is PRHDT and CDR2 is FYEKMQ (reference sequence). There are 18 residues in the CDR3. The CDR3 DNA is TGTGCCAGCAGCTTAATAAGGGGACTAGCGGGGGGTTTCAATGAGCAGTTCTTC. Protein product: CASSLIRGLAGGFNEQFF.

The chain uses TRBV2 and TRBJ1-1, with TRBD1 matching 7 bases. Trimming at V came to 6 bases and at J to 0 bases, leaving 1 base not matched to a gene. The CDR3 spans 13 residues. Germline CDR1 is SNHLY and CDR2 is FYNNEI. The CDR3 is CASRGQMNTEAFF. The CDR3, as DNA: TGTGCCAGCAGGGGACAGATGAACACTGAAGCTTTCTTT. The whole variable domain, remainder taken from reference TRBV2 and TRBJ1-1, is EPEVTQTPSHQVTQMGQEVILRCVPISNHLYFYWYRQILGQKVEFLVSFYNNEISEKSEIFDDQFSVERPDGSNFTLKIRSTKLEDSAMYFCASRGQMNTEAFFGQGTRLTVV.

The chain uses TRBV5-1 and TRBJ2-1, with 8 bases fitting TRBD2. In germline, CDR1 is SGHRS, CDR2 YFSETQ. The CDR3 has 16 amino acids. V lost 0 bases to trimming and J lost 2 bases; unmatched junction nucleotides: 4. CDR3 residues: CASSLGGSGAYNEQFF. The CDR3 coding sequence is TGCGCCAGCAGCTTGGGTGGTAGCGGGGCCTACAATGAGCAGTTCTTC.

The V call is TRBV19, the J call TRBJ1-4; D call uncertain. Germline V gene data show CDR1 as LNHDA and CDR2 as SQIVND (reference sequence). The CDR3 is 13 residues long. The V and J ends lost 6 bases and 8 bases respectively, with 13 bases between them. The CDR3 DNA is TGTGCCAGTAGCCCTATACCGCACGAAAAACTGTTTTTT. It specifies CASSPIPHEKLFF.

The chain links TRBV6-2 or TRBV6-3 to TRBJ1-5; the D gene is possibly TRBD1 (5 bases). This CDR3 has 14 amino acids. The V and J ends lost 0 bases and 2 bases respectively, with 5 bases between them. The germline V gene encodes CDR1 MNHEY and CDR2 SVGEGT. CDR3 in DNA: TGTGCCAGCAGTTACTCCAGGGGCAATCAGCCCCAGCATTTT. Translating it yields CASSYSRGNQPQHF.

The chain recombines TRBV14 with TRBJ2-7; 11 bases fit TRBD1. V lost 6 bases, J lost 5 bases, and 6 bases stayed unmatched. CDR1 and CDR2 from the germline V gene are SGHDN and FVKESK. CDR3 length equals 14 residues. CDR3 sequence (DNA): TGTGCCAGCAGGGGGACAGGGGGTTTGCACGAGCAGTACTTC. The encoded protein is CASRGTGGLHEQYF.

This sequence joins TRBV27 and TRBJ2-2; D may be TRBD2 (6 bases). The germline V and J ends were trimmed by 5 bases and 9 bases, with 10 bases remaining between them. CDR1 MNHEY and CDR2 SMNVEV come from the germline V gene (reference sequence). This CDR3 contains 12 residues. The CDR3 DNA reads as TGTGCCAGCAGTCAAACTAGCCGGGAGCTGTTTTTT. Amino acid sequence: CASSQTSRELFF.

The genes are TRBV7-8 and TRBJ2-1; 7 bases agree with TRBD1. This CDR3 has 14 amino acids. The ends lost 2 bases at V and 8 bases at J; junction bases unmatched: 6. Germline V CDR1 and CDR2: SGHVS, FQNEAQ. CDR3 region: CASSLPTGNDEQFF. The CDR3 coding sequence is TGTGCCAGCAGCTTACCGACAGGGAACGATGAGCAGTTCTTC.